This TCR beta chain was identified in a study of blood T cells in healthy people across ages. The V gene end was trimmed by 5 bases and the J gene end by 1 base; junction bases not matched to a gene: 8. The germline V gene encodes CDR1 GTSNPN and CDR2 SVGIG (reference sequence). CDR3 length: 15 residues. This clonotype was seen repeatedly, ten times or more. Its antigen is not known. Combining a sample-barcoded 5' primer with a J-beta primer mix, a second PCR ran for about 7 to 11 cycles. Using its own MiXCR run on the 5' RACE reads, TCRdb lists one record per CDR3 protein. In the table there are approximately 810,000 distinct CDR3 sequences, around 28% of which are singletons. General study results and limits: TCR beta diversity, measured per million T cells, fell in a roughly linear way with age. Possibly confounding the expanded clonotype changes was the fact that donor CMV status was unknown. Reliance upon unsorted PBMCs precluded definitive naive versus antigen-experienced comparison.

Isolating PBMCs gave at least 6.5 million of these cells per sample. Source material: blood. The V gene is TRBV30, the J gene TRBJ2-5; 9 bases fit TRBD2. This TCR was sampled from an elderly woman in good health. CDR3 coding DNA: TGTGCCTGGGGGCGAGCGGGGGGCCTCCAAGAGACCCAGTACTTC. Translating gives CAWGRAGGLQETQYF.